The rows below give T cell receptor beta chains drawn from one sample of a study of blood T cell repertoires in COVID-19. Using immunoSEQ multiplex PCR, the repertoire was profiled, and TCRdb retains in-frame clones only, with some absent. The sample carries 350,000 to 500,000 clones, roughly 90% recorded once. The sequencing input was peripheral blood. The receptors originated from a man in his late teens or twenties with COVID-19, enrolled during active disease. Each CDR3 is given with its conserved first and last residue. D genes are given only for firm matches. Not every row has a clone size; where given, it reads once, few, many or a size class.

v_gene	d_gene	len	abundance	j_gene	CDR3nt	CDR3aa
TRBV3-1/TRBV3-2	TRBD2	19	-	TRBJ2-2	TGTGCCAGCAGCCAAGAAGCTAGCGGGAGGGAGTACAACACCGGGGAGCTGTTTTTT	CASSQEASGREYNTGELFF
TRBV11-2	TRBD1	16	-	TRBJ2-3	TGTGCCAGCAGCAGGACAGGGGGTACCAGCACAGATACGCAGTATTTT	CASSRTGGTSTDTQYF
TRBV2	-	13	-	TRBJ2-7	TGTGCCAGCAGAGAAGACGGAGCCTACGAGCAGTACTTC	CASREDGAYEQYF
TRBV30	-	11	-	TRBJ1-1	TGTGCCTGGAGTGACAGAGCCGAAGCTTTCTTT	CAWSDRAEAFF
TRBV2	TRBD2	15	-	TRBJ2-5	TGTGCCAGCATCGCCGGGACTAGCGACTTGGGGACCCAGTACTTC	CASIAGTSDLGTQYF
TRBV5-1	TRBD1	13	-	TRBJ1-2	TGCGCCAGCACCCCCCAGGGGGAGACTGTGGTCACCTTC	CASTPQGETVVTF
TRBV6-5	-	14	few	TRBJ1-1	TGTGCCAGCAAAGTCGACACGGTGAACACTGAAGCTTTCTTT	CASKVDTVNTEAFF
TRBV2	TRBD2	14	-	TRBJ2-7	TGTGCCAGCAGTGTTAGCGGGAGTCTAAACGAGCAGTACTTC	CASSVSGSLNEQYF
TRBV29-1	-	12	-	TRBJ2-2	TGCAGCGTCAGGGTGGGCACCGGGGAGCTGTTTTTT	CSVRVGTGELFF
TRBV9	TRBD1	13	-	TRBJ1-4	TGTGCCAGCAGCGCCGGGACAGGGATGAAACTGTTTTTT	CASSAGTGMKLFF
TRBV4-1	TRBD1	15	-	TRBJ2-3	TGCGCCAGCAGACTGCAGGGGGCCGGCACAGATACGCAGTATTTT	CASRLQGAGTDTQYF
TRBV5-6	TRBD2	15	-	TRBJ2-1	TGTGCCAGCAGCTTGGTATTAGCGGGAGAGGGTGAGCAGTTCTTC	CASSLVLAGEGEQFF
TRBV7-6	-	16	few	TRBJ2-2	TGTGCCAGCAGCCACAGGGTCGGGCGGATCACCGGGGAGCTGTTTTTT	CASSHRVGRITGELFF
TRBV28	-	14	once	TRBJ1-3	TGTGCCAGCAGTTTATCAGGGTATGGAAACACCATATATTTT	CASSLSGYGNTIYF
TRBV2	-	11	-	TRBJ1-5	TGTGCCAGCAGTTTAAATCAGCCCCAGCATTTT	CASSLNQPQHF
TRBV10-2	-	14	-	TRBJ2-2	TGCGCCAGCAGTGTATCAGGCAGCACCGGGGAGCTGTTTTTT	CASSVSGSTGELFF
TRBV3-1/TRBV3-2	-	13	-	TRBJ1-1	TGTGCCAGCAGCCACGTGCCGGGGTATGAAGCTTTCTTT	CASSHVPGYEAFF
TRBV23-1	-	15	-	TRBJ1-1	TGCGCCAGCAGTCAGTTCGGGGGGAGTGACACTGAAGCTTTCTTT	CASSQFGGSDTEAFF
TRBV4-1	-	18	-	TRBJ1-1	TGCGCCAGCAGCCAAGTCTTCAGGGAGGGCATTATGAACACTGAAGCTTTCTTT	CASSQVFREGIMNTEAFF
TRBV9	-	14	-	TRBJ2-1	TGTGCCAGCAGCGTCGAGGGATGGGGCAATGAGCAGTTCTTC	CASSVEGWGNEQFF
TRBV10-1	-	14	-	TRBJ2-2	TGCGCCAGCAAGGATGGGGCCAGCACCGGGGAGCTGTTTTTT	CASKDGASTGELFF
TRBV5-4	-	14	few	TRBJ2-2	TGTGCCGAACCCGGCGTCGGGGAAAGCGGGGAGCTGTTTTTT	CAEPGVGESGELFF
TRBV24-1	TRBD2	17	-	TRBJ2-3	TGTGCCACCAGTGATGCTGGGGTAGCGGGAGTTGGAGATACGCAGTATTTT	CATSDAGVAGVGDTQYF
TRBV7-8	TRBD1	15	few	TRBJ1-2	TGTGCCAGCAGCTTAGTAGGACAGGGCGACTATGGCTACACCTTC	CASSLVGQGDYGYTF
TRBV19	TRBD1	16	-	TRBJ1-5	TGTGCCAGTAGTATAGAGAGGACAGGGGGCCAGCAGCCCCAGCATTTT	CASSIERTGGQQPQHF
TRBV19	TRBD1	12	-	TRBJ2-1	TGTGCCAGTAGCCAGGGGGCGAATGAGCAGTTCTTC	CASSQGANEQFF
TRBV5-4	TRBD2	16	-	TRBJ2-3	TGTGCCAGCAGCTTGCTCCTAGCGGGGGGACCAGATACGCAGTATTTT	CASSLLLAGGPDTQYF
TRBV27	-	13	-	TRBJ1-5	TGTGCCAGCAGTTTGTCCGTTTCGCAGCCCCAGCATTTT	CASSLSVSQPQHF
TRBV29-1	-	13	-	TRBJ2-1	TGCAGCGTTGGGGACTCCCCATACAATGAGCAGTTCTTC	CSVGDSPYNEQFF
TRBV10-1	-	12	few	TRBJ2-3	TGCGCCAGCAGTGTTGAGAGAGATACGCAGTATTTT	CASSVERDTQYF
TRBV29-1	-	13	-	TRBJ2-7	TGCAGCGTTGAAGCCGCGGGGTCGTACGAGCAGTACTTC	CSVEAAGSYEQYF
TRBV12-3/TRBV12-4	-	12	-	TRBJ1-1	TGTGCCAGCAGTTTATATATCACTGAAGCTTTCTTT	CASSLYITEAFF
TRBV28	TRBD1	15	-	TRBJ1-5	TGTGCCAGCAGTTCCGGACAGGGTGGGTATCAGCCCCAGCATTTT	CASSSGQGGYQPQHF
TRBV5-1	TRBD1	15	-	TRBJ2-1	TGCGCCAGCAGCCCGGGACAGGGGTCCTACAATGAGCAGTTCTTC	CASSPGQGSYNEQFF
TRBV11-2	-	15	-	TRBJ1-6	TGTGCCAGCAGCTTTACTCAGGGTTACGGTTCACCCCTCCACTTT	CASSFTQGYGSPLHF
TRBV5-1	-	11	-	TRBJ2-3	TGCGCCAGCAGCTTGTCGGATACGCAGTATTTT	CASSLSDTQYF
TRBV19	TRBD1	15	-	TRBJ1-1	TGTGCCAGTAGTATCCGACAGGGAAGAGGCACTGAAGCTTTCTTT	CASSIRQGRGTEAFF
TRBV20-1	TRBD1	14	few	TRBJ1-2	TGCAGTGCTAGTCCGGGACAGGCTAACTATGGCTACACCTTC	CSASPGQANYGYTF
TRBV11-2	TRBD1	14	-	TRBJ2-2	TGTGCCAGCAGCTTACTGACAGGGACCGGGGAGCTGTTTTTT	CASSLLTGTGELFF
TRBV5-4	-	14	few	TRBJ2-7	TGTGCCAGCAGCTCCGCGTATTCACGCGACGAGCAGTACTTC	CASSSAYSRDEQYF
TRBV6-5	TRBD2	14	-	TRBJ2-1	TGTGCCAGCAGATGGACTAGCGGACTCAATGAGCAGTTCTTC	CASRWTSGLNEQFF
TRBV7-9	-	12	-	TRBJ2-5	TGTGCCAGCAGCCTAGGACTCGAGACCCAGTACTTC	CASSLGLETQYF
TRBV19	-	14	-	TRBJ1-5	TGTGCCAGTAGCTCGAGTGTCCGGAATCAGCCCCAGCATTTT	CASSSSVRNQPQHF
TRBV27	-	14	-	TRBJ2-7	TGTGCCAGCAGAGTGGGGGGAGGTTCTGCCGAGCAGTACTTC	CASRVGGGSAEQYF
TRBV10-2	TRBD2	15	-	TRBJ2-1	TGCGCCAGCAGTGACCCGGGACTAGCGGTAAATGAGCAGTTCTTC	CASSDPGLAVNEQFF
TRBV6-1	TRBD1	13	-	TRBJ2-5	TGTGCCAGCAGTGAAGGGACAGGGGAGGCCCAGTACTTC	CASSEGTGEAQYF
TRBV5-1	TRBD2	17	-	TRBJ2-1	TGCGCCAGCAGCTGGCCCTTTACTAGCGGGAGTTACAATGAGCAGTTCTTC	CASSWPFTSGSYNEQFF
TRBV3-1/TRBV3-2	TRBD2	17	-	TRBJ2-1	TGTGCCAGCAGCGAGCCCCTAGCGGGGGGGCCTTTCACTGAGCAGTTCTTC	CASSEPLAGGPFTEQFF
TRBV10-3	-	12	-	TRBJ2-3	TGTGCCATCAGTGAGTCGAGTGATACGCAGTATTTT	CAISESSDTQYF
TRBV3-1/TRBV3-2	-	13	-	TRBJ2-7	TGTGCCAGCAGCCGGGACTTCTCCTACGAGCAGTACTTC	CASSRDFSYEQYF
TRBV7-9	-	13	-	TRBJ2-7	TGTGCCAGCAGCCCCCACAACTCCTACGAGCAGTACTTC	CASSPHNSYEQYF
TRBV7-8	-	14	-	TRBJ2-6	TGTGCCAGCAGCACCAGAACAGGGGCCAACGTCCTGACTTTC	CASSTRTGANVLTF
TRBV3-1/TRBV3-2	-	14	-	TRBJ1-1	TGTGCCAGCAGCCTCCGGGGAATTAACACTGAAGCTTTCTTT	CASSLRGINTEAFF
TRBV5-4	-	14	-	TRBJ2-5	TGTGCCAGCAGCTGGGACTTGGTGGGGCAGACCCAGTACTTC	CASSWDLVGQTQYF